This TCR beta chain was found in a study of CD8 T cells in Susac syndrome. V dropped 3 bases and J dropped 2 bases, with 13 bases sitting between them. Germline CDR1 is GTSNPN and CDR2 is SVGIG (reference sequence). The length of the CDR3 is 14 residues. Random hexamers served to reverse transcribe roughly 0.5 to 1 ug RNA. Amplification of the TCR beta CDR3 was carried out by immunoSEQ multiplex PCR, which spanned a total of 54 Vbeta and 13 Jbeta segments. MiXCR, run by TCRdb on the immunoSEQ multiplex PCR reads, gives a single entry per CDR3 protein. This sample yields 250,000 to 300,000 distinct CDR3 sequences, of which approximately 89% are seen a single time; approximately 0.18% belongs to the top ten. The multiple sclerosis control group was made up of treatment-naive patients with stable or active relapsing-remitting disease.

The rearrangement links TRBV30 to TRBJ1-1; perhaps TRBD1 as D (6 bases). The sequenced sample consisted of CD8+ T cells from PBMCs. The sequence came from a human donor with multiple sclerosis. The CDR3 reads CAWSKGGLNTEAFF. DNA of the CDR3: TGTGCCTGGAGCAAGGGGGGACTTAACACTGAAGCTTTCTTT.